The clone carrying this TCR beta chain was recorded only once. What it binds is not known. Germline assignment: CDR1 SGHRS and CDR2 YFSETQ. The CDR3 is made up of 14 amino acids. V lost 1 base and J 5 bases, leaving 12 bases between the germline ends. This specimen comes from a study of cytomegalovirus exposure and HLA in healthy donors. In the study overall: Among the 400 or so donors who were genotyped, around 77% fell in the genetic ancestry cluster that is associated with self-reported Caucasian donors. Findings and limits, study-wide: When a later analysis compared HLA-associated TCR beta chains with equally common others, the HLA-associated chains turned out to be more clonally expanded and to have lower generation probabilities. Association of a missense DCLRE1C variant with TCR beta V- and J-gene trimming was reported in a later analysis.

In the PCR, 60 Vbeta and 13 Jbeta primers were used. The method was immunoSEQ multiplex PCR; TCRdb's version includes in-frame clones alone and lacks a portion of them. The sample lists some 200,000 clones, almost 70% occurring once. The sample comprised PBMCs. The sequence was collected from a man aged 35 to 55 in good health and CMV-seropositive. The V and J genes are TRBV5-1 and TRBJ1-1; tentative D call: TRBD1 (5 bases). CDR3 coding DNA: TGCGCCAGCAGCTTGTTGGGGGAGGGAACTGAAGCTTTCTTT. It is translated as CASSLLGEGTEAFF.